The clone carrying this T cell receptor beta chain was seen once. These data belong to a study of blood T cell repertoires in COVID-19. CDR3 length: 15 residues. Trimming left V 1 base short and J 5 bases short, with 11 bases between. Germline V lookup: CDR1 SGHVS, CDR2 FQNEAQ. The method was immunoSEQ multiplex PCR; TCRdb's version includes in-frame clones alone and lacks a portion of them. Of about 260,000 clones in the sample, 86% are singletons; the top ten hold roughly 2%. The V and J genes are TRBV7-8 and TRBJ2-2; TRBD2 is a possible D gene (5 bases). The material sequenced was PBMCs or T cells enriched from blood (not recorded which). This TCR was sampled from a woman in her fifties or sixties who had recovered from COVID-19. The CDR3 sequence is CASSLGGKITGELFF. CDR3 DNA sequence: TGTGCCAGCAGCTTAGGAGGGAAGATTACCGGGGAGCTGTTTTTT.